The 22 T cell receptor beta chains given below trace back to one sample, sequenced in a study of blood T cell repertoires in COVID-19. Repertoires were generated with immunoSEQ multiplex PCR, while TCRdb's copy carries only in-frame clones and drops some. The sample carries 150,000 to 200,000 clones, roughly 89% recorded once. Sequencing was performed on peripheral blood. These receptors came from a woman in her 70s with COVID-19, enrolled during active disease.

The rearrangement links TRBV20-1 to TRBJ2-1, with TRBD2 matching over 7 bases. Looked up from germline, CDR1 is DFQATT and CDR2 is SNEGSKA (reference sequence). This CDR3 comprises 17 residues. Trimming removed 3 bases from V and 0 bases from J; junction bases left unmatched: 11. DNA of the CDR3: TGCAGTGCTAGTGGCGGGAGCGATATTGGCTCCTACAATGAGCAGTTCTTC. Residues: CSASGGSDIGSYNEQFF.

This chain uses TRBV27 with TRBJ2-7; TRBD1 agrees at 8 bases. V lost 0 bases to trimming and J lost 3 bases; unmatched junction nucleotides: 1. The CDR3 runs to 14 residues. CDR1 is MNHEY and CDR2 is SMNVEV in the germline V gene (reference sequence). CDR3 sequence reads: CASSLSGTGYEQYF. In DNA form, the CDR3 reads TGTGCCAGCAGTTTATCGGGGACAGGCTACGAGCAGTACTTC.

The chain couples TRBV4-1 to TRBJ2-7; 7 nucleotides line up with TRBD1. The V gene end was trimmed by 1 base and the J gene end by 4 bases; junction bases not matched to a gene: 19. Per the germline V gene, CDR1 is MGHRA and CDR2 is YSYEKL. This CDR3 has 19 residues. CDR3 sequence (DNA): TGCGCCAGCAGCCAAGGGGCGGCACAGGGGCAACTTCTGTTGTACGAGCAGTACTTC. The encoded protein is CASSQGAAQGQLLLYEQYF.

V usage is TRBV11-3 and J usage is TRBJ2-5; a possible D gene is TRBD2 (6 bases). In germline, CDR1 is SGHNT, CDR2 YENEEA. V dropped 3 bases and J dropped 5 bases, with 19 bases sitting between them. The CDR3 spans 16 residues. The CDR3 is CASSFSGRASVETQYF. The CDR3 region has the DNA TGTGCCAGCAGCTTTAGTGGCCGGGCTAGCGTGGAGACCCAGTACTTC.

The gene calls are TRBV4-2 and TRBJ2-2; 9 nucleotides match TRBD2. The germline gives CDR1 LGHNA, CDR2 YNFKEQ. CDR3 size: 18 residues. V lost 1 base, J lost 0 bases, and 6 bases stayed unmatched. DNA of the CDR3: TGTGCCAGCAGCCAAGTGAGGGCTAGCGGGGCGAACACCGGGGAGCTGTTTTTT. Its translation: CASSQVRASGANTGELFF.

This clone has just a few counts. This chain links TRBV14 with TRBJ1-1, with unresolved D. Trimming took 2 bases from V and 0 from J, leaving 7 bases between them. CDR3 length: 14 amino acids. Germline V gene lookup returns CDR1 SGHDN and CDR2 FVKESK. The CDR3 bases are TGTGCCAGCAGCCAAACTCTCCTGAACACTGAAGCTTTCTTT. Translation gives CASSQTLLNTEAFF. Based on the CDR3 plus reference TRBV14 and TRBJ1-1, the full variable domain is EAGVTQFPSHSVIEKGQTVTLRCDPISGHDNLYWYRRVMGKEIKFLLHFVKESKQDESGMPNNRFLAERTGGTYSTLKVQPAELEDSGVYFCASSQTLLNTEAFFGQGTRLTVV.

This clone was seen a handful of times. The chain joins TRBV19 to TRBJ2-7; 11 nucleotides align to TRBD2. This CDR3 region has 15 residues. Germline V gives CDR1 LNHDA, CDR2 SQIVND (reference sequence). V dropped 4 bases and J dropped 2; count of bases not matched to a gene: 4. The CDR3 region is CASSTSGRFPYEQYF. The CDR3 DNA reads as TGTGCCAGTAGTACTAGCGGGAGGTTCCCCTACGAGCAGTACTTC. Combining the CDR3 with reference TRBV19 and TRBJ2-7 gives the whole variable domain DGGITQSPKYLFRKEGQNVTLSCEQNLNHDAMYWYRQDPGQGLRLIYYSQIVNDFQKGDIAEGYSVSREKKESFPLTVTSAQKNPTAFYLCASSTSGRFPYEQYFGPGTRLTVT.

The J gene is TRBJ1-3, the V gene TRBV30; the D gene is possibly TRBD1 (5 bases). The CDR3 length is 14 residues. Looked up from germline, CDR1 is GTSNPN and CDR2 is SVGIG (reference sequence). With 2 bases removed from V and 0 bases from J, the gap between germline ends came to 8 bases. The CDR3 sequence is CAWSLDSSGNTIYF. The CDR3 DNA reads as TGTGCCTGGAGTCTTGACAGCTCTGGAAACACCATATATTTT. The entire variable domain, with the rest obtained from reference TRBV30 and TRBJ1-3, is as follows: SQTIHQWPATLVQPVGSPLSLECTVEGTSNPNLYWYRQAAGRGLQLLFYSVGIGQISSEVPQNLSASRPQDRQFILSSKKLLLSDSGFYLCAWSLDSSGNTIYFGEGSWLTVV.

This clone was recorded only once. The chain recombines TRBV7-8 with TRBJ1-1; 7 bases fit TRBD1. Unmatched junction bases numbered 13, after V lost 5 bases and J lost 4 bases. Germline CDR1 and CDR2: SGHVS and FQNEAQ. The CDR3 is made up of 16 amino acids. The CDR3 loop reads CASSTSGGGGGTEAFF. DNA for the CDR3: TGTGCCAGCAGCACAAGCGGGGGAGGGGGCGGCACTGAAGCTTTCTTT.

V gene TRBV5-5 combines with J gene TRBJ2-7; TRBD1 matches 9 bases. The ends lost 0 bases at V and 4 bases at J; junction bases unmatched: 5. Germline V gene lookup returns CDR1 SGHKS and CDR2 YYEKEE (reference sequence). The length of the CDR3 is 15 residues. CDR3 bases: TGTGCCAGCAGCTTGGTATGGACAGGGGTATACGAGCAGTACTTC. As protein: CASSLVWTGVYEQYF.

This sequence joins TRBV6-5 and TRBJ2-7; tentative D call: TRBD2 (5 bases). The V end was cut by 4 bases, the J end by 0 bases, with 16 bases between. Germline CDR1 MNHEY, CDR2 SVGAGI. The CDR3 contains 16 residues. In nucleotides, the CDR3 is TGTGCCAGCAGTTCCCCCATCGCGGGCCGCTCCTACGAGCAGTACTTC. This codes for CASSSPIAGRSYEQYF.

CDR3: CASSQDPGGGYEQYF. DNA of the CDR3: TGCGCCAGCAGCCAAGATCCGGGGGGAGGTTACGAGCAGTACTTC. The gene calls are TRBV4-3 and TRBJ2-7, with TRBD2 identical over 7 bases. The germline V gene has CDR1 LGHNA and CDR2 YSLEER. Trimming took 0 bases from V and 4 from J; bases not matched to a gene: 6. CDR3 length: 15 residues.

This CDR3 reads CASSRPGNTEAFF. CDR3 bases: TGTGCCAGCAGCCGACCGGGGAACACTGAAGCTTTCTTT. This sequence joins TRBV11-2 and TRBJ1-1; D gene unclear. The germline CDR1 and CDR2 sequences are SGHAT and FQNNGV. The CDR3 has 13 residues. The ends were cut back, 5 bases at V and 1 base at J, with 8 bases in the middle.

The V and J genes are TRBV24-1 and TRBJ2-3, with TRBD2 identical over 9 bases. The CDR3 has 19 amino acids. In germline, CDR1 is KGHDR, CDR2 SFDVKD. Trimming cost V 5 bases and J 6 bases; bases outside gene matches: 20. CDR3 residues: CATSAPFGAGGPDMDTQYF. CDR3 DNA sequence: TGTGCCACCAGTGCCCCCTTTGGGGCGGGAGGGCCGGATATGGATACGCAGTATTTT.

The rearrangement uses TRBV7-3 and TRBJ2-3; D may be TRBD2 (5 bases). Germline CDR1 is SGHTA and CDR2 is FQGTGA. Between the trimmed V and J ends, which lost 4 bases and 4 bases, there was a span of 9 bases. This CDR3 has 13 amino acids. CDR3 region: CASSSLDSDTQYF. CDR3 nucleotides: TGTGCCAGCAGCTCACTAGATTCAGATACGCAGTATTTT.

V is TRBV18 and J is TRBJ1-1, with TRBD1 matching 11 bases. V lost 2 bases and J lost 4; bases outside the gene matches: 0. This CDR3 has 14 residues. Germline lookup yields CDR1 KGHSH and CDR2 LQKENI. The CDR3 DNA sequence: TGTGCCAGCTCACCAGGGACAGGGGGCACTGAAGCTTTCTTT. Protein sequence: CASSPGTGGTEAFF.

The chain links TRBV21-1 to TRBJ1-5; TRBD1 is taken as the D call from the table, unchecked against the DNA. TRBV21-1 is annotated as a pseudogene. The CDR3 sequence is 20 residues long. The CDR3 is CASSKVRTRQPDFPNQPQHF. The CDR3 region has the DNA TGTGCCAGCAGCAAAGTACGGACAAGACAGCCAGATTTCCCCAATCAGCCCCAGCATTTT.

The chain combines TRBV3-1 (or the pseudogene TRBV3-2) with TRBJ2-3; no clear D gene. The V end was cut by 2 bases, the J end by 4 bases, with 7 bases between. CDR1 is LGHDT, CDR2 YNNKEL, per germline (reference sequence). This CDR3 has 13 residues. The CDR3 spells CASSQLSADTQYF. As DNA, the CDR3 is TGTGCCAGCAGCCAACTTAGTGCAGATACGCAGTATTTT.

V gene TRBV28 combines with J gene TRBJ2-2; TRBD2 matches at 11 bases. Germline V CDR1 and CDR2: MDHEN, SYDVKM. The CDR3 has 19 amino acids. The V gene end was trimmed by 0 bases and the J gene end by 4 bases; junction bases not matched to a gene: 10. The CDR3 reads CASSLWASGRTGGTGELFF. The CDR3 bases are TGTGCCAGCAGTTTATGGGCTAGCGGGAGGACGGGGGGCACCGGGGAGCTGTTTTTT.

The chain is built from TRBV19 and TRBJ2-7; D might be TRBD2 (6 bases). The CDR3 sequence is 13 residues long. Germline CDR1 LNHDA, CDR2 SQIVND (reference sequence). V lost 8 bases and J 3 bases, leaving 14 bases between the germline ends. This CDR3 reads CASGRGRNYEQYF. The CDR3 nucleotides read TGTGCCAGTGGGCGGGGCCGCAACTACGAGCAGTACTTC.

This CDR3 reads CASSSTTSGRANAVNAQFF. The CDR3 bases are TGTGCCAGCAGTTCGACGACTAGCGGGAGGGCAAACGCTGTAAATGCGCAGTTCTTC. V is TRBV21-1 and J is TRBJ2-1; the table calls TRBD2, which could not be checked here. TRBV21-1 represents a pseudogene. This CDR3 is built from 19 residues.

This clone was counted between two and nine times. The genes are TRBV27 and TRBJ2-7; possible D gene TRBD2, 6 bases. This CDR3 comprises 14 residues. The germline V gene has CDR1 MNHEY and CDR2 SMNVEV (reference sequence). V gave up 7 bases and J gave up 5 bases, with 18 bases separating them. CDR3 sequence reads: CASTPGGARDEQYF. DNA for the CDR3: TGTGCCAGCACCCCCGGCGGGGCGAGGGACGAGCAGTACTTC.